What follows is one TCR beta chain and its context. CDR1 is SGHNT, CDR2 YYREEE, per germline (reference sequence). The CDR3 runs 12 residues. V was trimmed by 4 bases and J by 8 bases, leaving 10 bases between them. These data originate in a study of shared clonotypes between healthy human individuals. CD8 cells regarded as naive lacked CD45RO, were positively chosen for CCR7, and omitted terminally differentiated effector memory CD45RA+ cells. Data came from immunoSEQ multiplex PCR; TCRdb stores just in-frame clones and leaves some out. The top ten hold 0.95% to 1.5% of the sample, which has some 2 million clones, approximately 94% seen once.

The material sequenced was naive CD8+ T cells sorted from blood. The rearrangement uses TRBV5-4 and TRBJ1-5, with D possibly matching TRBD1 (5 bases). The TCR originated in a young man in good health. CDR3 amino acids: CASSVWGEPQHF. DNA of the CDR3: TGTGCCAGCAGCGTTTGGGGGGAGCCCCAGCATTTT.